This T cell receptor (beta chain) was retrieved from a study of CD4 T cells in relation to SARS-CoV-2 and coronaviruses. The wider study: After less than 11 days of antigen culture, PBMC TCR beta CDR3s were sequenced.

This CDR3 has 14 residues. Trimming cost V 0 bases and J 5 bases; bases outside gene matches: 5. Germline CDR1 is SGHRS and CDR2 is YFSETQ. About this clone: Its antigen is unidentified. Other DNA sequences within the sample encode an identical CDR3.

Study outcomes and limitations: Samples before the pandemic and after infection were not matched within any donor. SARS-CoV-2-driven expansion was significantly weaker in crossreactive than monoreactive clones.

CD4+ T cells from unexposed donors were obtained before the COVID-19 pandemic (2011-2018). After ten to eleven days of culture, CD4+ T cells were isolated. Cells permitting, SARS-CoV-2 S/N and four cold-coronavirus spikes were tested on unexposed-donor CD4+ T cells. The method was immunoSEQ multiplex PCR; TCRdb's version includes in-frame clones alone and lacks a portion of them. The repertoire holds 20,000 to 25,000 clones, with around 80% as singletons. The sequenced sample was CD4+ T cells from PBMCs, cultured in vitro. The chain has TRBV5-1 and TRBJ2-7; 7 bases map to TRBD1. This receptor was taken from a human donor in good health. The CDR3 region is CASSLGQGLDEQYF. For the CDR3, the DNA is TGCGCCAGCAGCTTGGGACAGGGTTTGGACGAGCAGTACTTC.